This TCR beta chain was recorded in a study of blood T cell repertoires in COVID-19. About the study: The study drew acute and convalescent COVID-19 samples from the United States, Italy and Spain.

The CDR3 is made up of 15 amino acids. V was trimmed by 0 bases and J by 3 bases, leaving 13 bases between them. Germline values: CDR1 SGHKS, CDR2 YYEKEE (reference sequence). TCRdb keeps only in-frame clones here, not all; method: immunoSEQ multiplex PCR. The profile shows tens of thousands of clones, 75% to 85% of them singletons. The source material was peripheral blood. The sequence was collected from a human donor in a cohort sampled during active COVID-19. V is TRBV5-5 and J is TRBJ2-7; D remains unclear. DNA for the CDR3: TGTGCCAGCAGCTTGGTCAGGCCACCCAGCTACGAGCAGTACTTC. It yields the protein CASSLVRPPSYEQYF.